This TCR beta chain was documented in a study of blood T cell repertoires in COVID-19 (dated by TCRdb to the early 2020s). The study in broad terms: Collaborator samples came from the United States, Italy and Spain and covered acute and convalescent phases of COVID-19. The prospective study material was composed of cDNA or gDNA derived from T cells, B-cell-depleted T cells, or PBMCs. Deeply sampled blood TCRbeta repertoires from subjects exposed to, actively infected with, or recovered from COVID-19 were included in the dataset. The repertoires were made available in a free public database intended to serve as a resource for research on the immune response to SARS-CoV-2. The samples were drawn from two sources: the first 160 participants of the ongoing ImmuneRACE study, and 1,254 subjects contributed by 6 global collaborators. Sample metadata almost always included a de-identified subject ID, COVID-19 status, age in years and sex. Where HLA class I and class II types were available, the types were taken from metadata supplied by the sample provider, not from assay-based typing. What the work shows at the level of the full study, not this receptor alone: The quantity of clinical and demographic metadata differed by source and by participant and was supplied without curation.

To note about this clone: What antigen it recognizes has not been identified. Base qualities are not at hand, and no much larger clone is one base apart.

From the cysteine up to the phenylalanine, the CDR3 has a length of 15 residues. Of all the DNA, just the CDR3 is kept, 45 bases in frame from base 1. At the junction V is shortened by 5 bases and J by 6 bases; bases outside the gene matches: 7. According to the germline V gene, CDR1 reads SGHVS and CDR2 reads FQNEAQ. Collaborating institutions collected whole blood in K2EDTA tubes following their own protocols. For TCRbeta analysis, collaborators shipped samples as frozen whole blood, isolated PBMCs, or DNA extracted from either of those sample types. TCRbeta CDR3 regions were amplified from genomic DNA using the immunoSEQ Assay, a bias-controlled multiplex PCR. In the original analysis: Within the assay, amplification of reference gene primers was used to estimate how many nucleated cells each sample contained. Sequence reads were collapsed and filtered to measure the absolute abundance of every unique TCRbeta CDR3 rearrangement. Productive Simpson clonality was computed per sample as the square root of Simpson's diversity index over productive rearrangements. Drawn from immuneACCESS, this table holds only the in-frame rearrangements with V and J called that TCRdb kept. Clones are partly lost; checked studies trace under half to an unresolved V gene and leave the rest unexplained. That table supplies the V and J calls and clone size; D and trimming were determined from the DNA. This sample comprises more than 95,000 clones, 75% to 90% of them detected only once. Roughly 15% of the sample comes from the top ten.

The V and J segments used are TRBV7-8 and TRBJ2-1; TRBD2 fits 10 bases in the junction. The receptor's source is a man between 50 and 59 years old with acute or convalescent COVID-19. Material: peripheral blood. The sequenced DNA is TGTGCCAGCAGCCCAGCGGGAGGGCCCCGCAATGAGCAGTTCTTC. Its coded protein is CASSPAGGPRNEQFF.